The clone carrying this T cell receptor beta chain was seen at least ten times. Antigen specificity is unknown. This sample was taken from a study of T cells in Graves' hyperthyroidism and ophthalmopathy. The investigators amplified TCR beta CDR3 regions from RNA transcripts. In the first-round RT-PCR of the TCR CDR3, the HTBI primer set was used. TCRdb analysed the multiplex PCR reads with MiXCR anew, one entry per CDR3 protein. There are around 420,000 distinct CDR3 sequences in the sample; about a sixth occur only once, and 7.5% to 8% lies in the top ten. Study conclusions and caveats: Blood held most thyroid clonotypes expanded above 0.001 frequency. From stable hyperthyroidism, ophthalmopathy was set apart by a 13 V-J model.

The V end was cut by 0 bases, the J end by 6 bases, with 9 bases between. CDR1 is LNHNV, CDR2 YYDKDF, per germline (reference sequence). The CDR3 loop spans 14 amino acids. Used for diagnoses were clinical symptoms, serum thyroxine and TRAb, thyroid ultrasound and orbital computed tomography. Each 10 ml fresh peripheral blood draw supplied the PBMCs. The chain uses TRBV15 and TRBJ2-1; no clear D gene. Input material: blood. The source is a woman in her late teens or twenties with Graves' hyperthyroidism. CDR3 DNA sequence: TGTGCCACCAGCAGAGACCAGAGTGGCAATGAGCAGTTCTTC. Encoded protein: CATSRDQSGNEQFF.